The entry below describes one T cell receptor (beta chain). What it binds is unknown. The sequenced patients had an expansion of CD8+CD57+ cells seen by flow cytometry. Researchers used genomic DNA as the template to profile TCR beta VDJ and CDR3. MiXCR, applied by TCRdb to the reads, yields one record per CDR3 protein. Of some 150,000 distinct CDR3 sequences in the sample, about 70% are singletons; the top ten hold 45% to 60%. The sample is drawn from a study of CD8+CD57+ T cells in acquired aplastic anemia. Study-level findings and limits: Overlap between patients and controls comprised roughly 30 CD8+ CDR3 sequences.

This CDR3 has 12 residues. Trimming stripped 6 bases from V and 4 bases from J, with 4 bases between. Germline V gene sequence: CDR1 LNHDA, CDR2 SQIVND (reference sequence). This sequence was found in a human donor with aplastic anemia. This chain connects TRBV19 to TRBJ1-6; D gene unclear. The sample taken for sequencing was sorted CD4+, CD8+, or CD8+CD57+ T cells (not recorded which) from PBMCs. The CDR3 sequence is CASSDYNSPLHF. The DNA of the CDR3 is TGTGCCAGTAGCGATTATAATTCACCCCTCCACTTT.